What follows are 24 T cell receptor beta chains derived from one specimen sequenced in a study of immune characterization of retroperitoneal liposarcoma. TCRdb independently ran MiXCR on the PCR reads; one entry per CDR3 protein. The sample includes some 10,000 distinct CDR3 sequences, 27% of them seen just once. Specimen: tumor tissue. These receptors originate from a female donor with retroperitoneal liposarcoma.

This sequence joins TRBV6-2 or TRBV6-3 and TRBJ2-1; D possibly matches TRBD1 or TRBD2 (5 bases each). Germline assignment: CDR1 MNHEY and CDR2 SVGEGT. V was trimmed by 2 bases and J by 13 bases, leaving 18 bases between them. The CDR3 is made up of 14 amino acids. The CDR3 DNA reads as TGTGCCAGCAGTTACACGGGACCCCAAGAGACCCAGTTCTTC. Protein: CASSYTGPQETQFF.

At least ten counts were recorded for this clonotype. The V call is TRBV6-1, the J call TRBJ2-1; D is unresolved. Germline-derived CDR1 and CDR2 are MNHNS and SASEGT. The CDR3 is 15 residues long. Deletions cut 5 bases from V and 7 bases from J, with 18 bases between. The CDR3 region has the DNA TGTGCCAGCAGTTGGGGAACCAAGGCTAGGAATGAGCAGTTCTTC. Its translation is CASSWGTKARNEQFF.

As for this clonotype: A read error may be the cause here, since a much bigger clone is one base away. V is TRBV7-6 and J is TRBJ2-1, with a possible D match to TRBD1 (5 bases). The J call is uncertain, as TRBJ2-7 better fits the DNA end. CDR1 and CDR2 from the germline V gene are SGHVS and FNYEAQ. The CDR3 length is 13 residues. The CDR3 loop is CASSNSPDNEQYF. The CDR3 region has the DNA TGTGCCAGCAGCAACTCCCCGGACAACGAGCAGTACTTC.

In this sample, this clonotype is medium-sized (0.01 to 0.1%). The chain joins TRBV11-3 to TRBJ2-1, with 11 nucleotides matching TRBD1. This CDR3 comprises 16 residues. V trimming: 4 bases; J trimming: 7 bases; junction bases outside the gene matches: 9. Germline V gene data show CDR1 as SGHNT and CDR2 as YENEEA. The CDR3 spells CASSSSGQGARNEQFF. The CDR3 DNA follows: TGTGCCAGCAGCTCATCTGGACAGGGGGCGAGGAATGAGCAGTTCTTC.

There are many counts of this clonotype. The rearrangement uses TRBV7-8 and TRBJ2-1, with TRBD2 matching 8 bases. The ends lost 5 bases at V and 0 bases at J; junction bases unmatched: 3. This CDR3 region has 15 residues. Germline V gene lookup returns CDR1 SGHVS and CDR2 FQNEAQ. CDR3 amino acids: CASSAGTSSYNEQFF. In nucleotides, the CDR3 is TGTGCCAGCAGCGCAGGGACTAGCTCCTACAATGAGCAGTTCTTC.

This clonotype was seen many times. The chain has TRBV10-3 and TRBJ2-3, with TRBD2 as a possible D gene (5 bases). Trimming stripped 7 bases from V and 4 bases from J, with 12 bases between. The CDR3 spans 13 residues. Germline CDR1 is ENHRY and CDR2 is SYGVKD. Here the CDR3 reads CAINTRLADTQYF. The CDR3 nucleotides are TGTGCCATCAATACTAGGCTGGCAGATACGCAGTATTTT.

The chain has TRBV28 and TRBJ1-1; TRBD1 matches 11 bases. This CDR3 contains 15 residues. With 5 bases clipped from V and 3 bases from J, the junction kept 5 bases outside the gene matches. Per germline, CDR1 MDHEN and CDR2 SYDVKM. CDR3 region: CASSGGQGADTEAFF. The CDR3 region has the DNA TGTGCCAGCAGTGGAGGACAGGGGGCGGACACTGAAGCTTTCTTT.

V gene TRBV12-3 or TRBV12-4 combines with J gene TRBJ1-6; a weak D match, TRBD1 (6 bases). The V and J ends lost 2 bases and 7 bases respectively, with 9 bases between them. The CDR3 is made up of 14 amino acids. The CDR3 DNA sequence: TGTGCCAGCAGTTTAAACACAGGGAATTCACCCCTCCACTTT. Translating gives CASSLNTGNSPLHF.

Remarks on this clonotype: Lacking the conserved final phenylalanine or tryptophan, this CDR3 likely reflects a read error. The chain employs TRBV6-6 and TRBJ2-5; 7 positions agree with TRBD1. There are 15 residues in the CDR3. With 3 bases clipped from V and 11 bases from J, the junction kept 15 bases outside the gene matches. Per germline, CDR1 MNHNY and CDR2 SVGAGI (reference sequence). The CDR3 bases are TGTGCCAGCAGTTATAGGGACAGCTCCTACAATGAGCAGTACTCC. This sequence encodes CASSYRDSSYNEQYS.

The J gene is TRBJ2-1, the V gene TRBV5-6, with a weak D call TRBD1 (6 bases). The DNA end lines up better with TRBJ2-7; the J call may be wrong. This CDR3 has 14 amino acids. Germline V gives CDR1 SGHDT, CDR2 YYEEEE. The CDR3 here is CASSLDRAGYEQYF. CDR3 DNA: TGTGCCAGCAGCTTGGACAGGGCGGGCTACGAGCAGTACTTC.

The chain employs TRBV7-6 and TRBJ2-1; D perhaps matches TRBD2 (6 bases). The DNA end is more similar to TRBJ2-7, so the J call may be wrong. CDR3 length: 12 residues. Germline lookup yields CDR1 SGHVS and CDR2 FNYEAQ. CDR3 sequence: CASSLSGGEQYF. For the CDR3, the DNA is TGTGCCAGCAGCTTATCCGGGGGCGAGCAGTACTTC.

The chain couples TRBV10-1 to TRBJ1-2; D gene uncertain. The CDR3 covers 13 residues. In germline, CDR1 is WNHNN, CDR2 SYGVQD (reference sequence). The germline V and J ends were trimmed by 2 bases and 2 bases, with 6 bases remaining between them. This chain's CDR3 is CASSEHQNYGYTF. In DNA, the CDR3 is TGCGCCAGCAGTGAGCACCAGAACTATGGCTACACCTTC.

The sample holds one count of this clonotype. The chain uses TRBV7-2 and TRBJ1-1; tentatively, D is TRBD1 (5 bases). The CDR3 length is 13 residues. V was pared by 5 bases and J by 1 base, with 8 bases between. Looked up from germline, CDR1 is SGHTA and CDR2 is FQGNSA. DNA of the CDR3: TGTGCCAGCAGCCTTGGACAGAACACTGAAGCTTTCTTT. It encodes CASSLGQNTEAFF.

With regard to this clonotype: The CDR3 does not end in the conserved phenylalanine or tryptophan, so this is likely a read error. The DNA is omitted, as the CDR3 cannot be located on it reliably, and the CDR3 follows TCRdb's listing. V is TRBV7-2 and J is TRBJ2-6; TRBD2 is the table's D call, not checked against the DNA. 16 amino acids form the CDR3, both terminal residues included. Germline V gene lookup returns CDR1 SGHTA and CDR2 FQGNSA. The CDR3 loop is CASSLDPSGYEQYFGA.

This clonotype is medium-sized in the sample. The chain combines TRBV12-3 or TRBV12-4 with TRBJ2-1; no definite D call. V was shortened by 1 base and J by 10 bases, with 8 bases between the two germline ends. This CDR3 has 12 amino acids. CDR3 nucleotides: TGTGCCAGCAGTTTAGAAGGAGCGGAGCAGTTCTTC. Its translation: CASSLEGAEQFF.

This clonotype was observed at least ten times. This chain connects TRBV11-3 to TRBJ2-1, with 7 bases aligning to TRBD2. The CDR3 sequence is 12 residues long. V lost 3 bases and J lost 10; bases outside the gene matches: 3. Germline V lookup: CDR1 SGHNT, CDR2 YENEEA. CDR3 coding DNA: TGTGCCAGCAGCTTTAGGGACTACGAGCAGTTCTTC. Its translation: CASSFRDYEQFF. The full variable domain, rest sourced from reference TRBV11-3 and TRBJ2-1, is EAGVVQSPRYKIIEKKQPVAFWCNPISGHNTLYWYLQNLGQGPELLIRYENEEAVDDSQLPKDRFSAERLKGVDSTLKIQPAELGDSAVYLCASSFRDYEQFFGPGTRLTVL.

This clonotype showed up many times. The chain joins TRBV6-1 to TRBJ2-5; TRBD1 is a possible D gene (6 bases). Judging by the DNA end, TRBJ2-7 fits better; the J call may be wrong. The CDR3 spans 16 residues. In germline, CDR1 is MNHNS, CDR2 SASEGT. DNA for the CDR3: TGTGCCAGCAGCCTCCGGACAGCGACCATCCTGAACGAGCAGTACTTC. Translated: CASSLRTATILNEQYF.

The chain carries TRBV7-2 and TRBJ2-1; TRBD1 aligns across 8 bases. The CDR3 is made up of 11 amino acids. After removal of 6 bases from V and 13 bases from J, the junction contained 5 bases not matched to a gene. CDR1 is SGHTA, CDR2 FQGNSA, per germline. The CDR3 DNA follows: TGTGCCAGCAGGACGGACAGGGTCCAGTTCTTC. It translates to CASRTDRVQFF. Variable domain in full (rest from reference TRBV7-2 and TRBJ2-1): GAGVSQSPSNKVTEKGKDVELRCDPISGHTALYWYRQSLGQGLEFLIYFQGNSAPDKSGLPSDRFSAERTGGSVSTLTIQRTQQEDSAVYLCASRTDRVQFFGPGTRLTVL.

Note on this clonotype: Mismatch with germline at one junction end may stem from a read error. The chain has TRBV4-1 and TRBJ2-1; 13 bases map to TRBD2. Germline values: CDR1 MGHRA, CDR2 YSYEKL. The CDR3 covers 18 residues. CDR3 nucleotide sequence: TGTGCCAGCAGCCAACAAGGGGCGGGACTAGCGGGATTGAATGAGCAGTTCTTC. Translated, it gives CASSQQGAGLAGLNEQFF.

The V call is TRBV12-3 or TRBV12-4, the J call TRBJ1-1; a weak D match, TRBD1 (5 bases). The CDR3 is 14 residues long. The V gene lost 0 bases and the J gene lost 1 base, with 6 bases spanning the gap. CDR3 coding DNA: TGTGCCAGCAGTTTAGCGCAGGGGAACACTGAAGCTTTCTTT. It encodes CASSLAQGNTEAFF.

By share, this clonotype counts as large. The chain is built from TRBV6-1 and TRBJ2-3, with 10 nucleotides matching TRBD1. V shed 6 bases and J 4 bases; nucleotides not matched to a gene: 10. The CDR3 has 16 residues. CDR1 is MNHNS and CDR2 is SASEGT in the germline V gene. The DNA of the CDR3 is TGTGCCAGCAGAAACCCGGGACAGGGGCCCTCAGATACGCAGTATTTT. Its protein is CASRNPGQGPSDTQYF.

Points on this clonotype: One end of the junction fails to match germline, which may point to a read error. V and J are TRBV7-4 and TRBJ2-5; D is ambiguous. This CDR3 has 12 residues. Germline V gives CDR1 SGHVT, CDR2 SQSDAQ. The DNA for the CDR3 is TGTGCCAGCAGCTACGGTAGAGACGAGCAGTATTTC. Its protein is CASSYGRDEQYF.

This clonotype has just a few counts. The gene calls are TRBV12-5 and TRBJ2-1; 8 bases line up with TRBD2. This CDR3 has 13 residues. Germline loops: CDR1 LGHNT, CDR2 FRNRAP. V lost 4 bases to trimming and J lost 10 bases; unmatched junction nucleotides: 6. The CDR3 loop reads CASGSGGPLEQFF. The CDR3 DNA reads as TGTGCTAGTGGTTCGGGGGGGCCCCTCGAGCAGTTCTTC.

The chain joins TRBV6-1 to TRBJ2-5; the match to TRBD1 covers 7 bases. V shed 2 bases, J shed 4 bases, and the junction held 7 bases outside the gene matches. This CDR3 is built from 15 residues. Germline CDR1 MNHNS, CDR2 SASEGT. This chain's CDR3 is CASSEFRGSPETQYF. The CDR3 DNA is TGTGCCAGCAGTGAATTCAGGGGGTCCCCAGAGACCCAGTACTTC.